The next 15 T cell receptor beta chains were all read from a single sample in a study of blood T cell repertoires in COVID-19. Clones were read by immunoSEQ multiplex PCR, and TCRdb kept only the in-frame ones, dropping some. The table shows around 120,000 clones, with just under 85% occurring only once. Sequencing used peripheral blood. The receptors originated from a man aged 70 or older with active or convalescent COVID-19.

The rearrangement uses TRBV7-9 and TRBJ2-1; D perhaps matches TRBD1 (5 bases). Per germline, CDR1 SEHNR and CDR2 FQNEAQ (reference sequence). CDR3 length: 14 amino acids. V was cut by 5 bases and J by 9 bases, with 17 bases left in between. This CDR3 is CASSGHVNSGEQFF. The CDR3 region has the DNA TGTGCCAGCAGCGGACACGTTAATTCTGGTGAGCAGTTCTTC.

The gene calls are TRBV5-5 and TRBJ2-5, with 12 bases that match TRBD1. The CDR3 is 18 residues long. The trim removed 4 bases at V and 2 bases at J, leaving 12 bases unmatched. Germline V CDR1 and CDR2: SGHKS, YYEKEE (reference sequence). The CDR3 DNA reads TGTGCCAGCAGCAGAGGGACAGGGGGCGGGCTTTATCAAGAGACCCAGTACTTC. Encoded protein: CASSRGTGGGLYQETQYF.

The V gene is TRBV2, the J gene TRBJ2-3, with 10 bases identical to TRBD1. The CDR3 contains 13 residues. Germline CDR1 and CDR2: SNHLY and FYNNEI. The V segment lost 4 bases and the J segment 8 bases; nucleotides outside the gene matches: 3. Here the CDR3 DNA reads TGTGCCAGCAGTGCGGGACAGGGGACTACGCAGTATTTT. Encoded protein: CASSAGQGTTQYF.

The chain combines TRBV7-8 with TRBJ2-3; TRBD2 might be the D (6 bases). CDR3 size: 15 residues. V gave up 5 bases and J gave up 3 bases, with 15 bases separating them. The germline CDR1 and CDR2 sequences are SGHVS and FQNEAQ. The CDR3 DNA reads TGTGCCAGCAGCGTCCGGGACGGACTAACAGATACGCAGTATTTT. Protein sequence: CASSVRDGLTDTQYF.

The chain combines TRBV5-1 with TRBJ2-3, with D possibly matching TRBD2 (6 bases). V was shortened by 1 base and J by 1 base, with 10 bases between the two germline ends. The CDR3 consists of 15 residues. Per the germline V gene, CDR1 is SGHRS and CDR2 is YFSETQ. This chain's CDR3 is CASSLPGGGTDTQYF. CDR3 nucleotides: TGCGCCAGCAGCTTGCCGGGCGGGGGCACAGATACGCAGTATTTT.

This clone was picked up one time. CDR3 region: CASSRRDNEQFF. CDR3 sequence (DNA): TGCGCCAGCAGCCGGAGGGACAATGAGCAGTTCTTC. This chain uses TRBV5-1 with TRBJ2-1; D perhaps matches TRBD2 (6 bases). Germline V gene lookup returns CDR1 SGHRS and CDR2 YFSETQ. CDR3 length: 12 residues. V lost 4 bases, J lost 5 bases, and 7 bases lay in between.

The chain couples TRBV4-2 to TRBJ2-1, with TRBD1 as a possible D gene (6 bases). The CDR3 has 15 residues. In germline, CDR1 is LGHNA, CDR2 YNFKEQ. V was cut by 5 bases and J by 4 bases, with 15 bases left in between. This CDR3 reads CASSSRDTHYNEQFF. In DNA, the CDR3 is TGTGCCAGCAGCAGCCGGGACACCCATTACAATGAGCAGTTCTTC.

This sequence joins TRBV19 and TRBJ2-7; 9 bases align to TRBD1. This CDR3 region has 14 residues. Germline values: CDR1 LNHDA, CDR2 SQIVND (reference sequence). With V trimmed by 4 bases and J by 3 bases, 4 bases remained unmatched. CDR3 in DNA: TGTGCCAGTAGTACAACGGGACAGGGCTACGAGCAGTACTTC. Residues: CASSTTGQGYEQYF.

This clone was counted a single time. CDR3 sequence: CASSQGQSQETQYF. The CDR3 bases are TGTGCCAGCAGTCAGGGACAGTCCCAAGAGACCCAGTACTTC. This chain connects TRBV28 to TRBJ2-5, with 7 bases aligning to TRBD1. This CDR3 is built from 14 residues. CDR1 is MDHEN and CDR2 is SYDVKM in the germline V gene. The junction had 4 bases not matched to a gene; V was cut back by 5 bases and J by 1 base.

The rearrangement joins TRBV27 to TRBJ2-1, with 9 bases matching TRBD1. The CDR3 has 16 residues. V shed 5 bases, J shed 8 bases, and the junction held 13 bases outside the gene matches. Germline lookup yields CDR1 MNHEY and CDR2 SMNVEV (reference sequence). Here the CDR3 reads CASSPGTGSRSDEQFF. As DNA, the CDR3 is TGTGCCAGCAGTCCCGGGACAGGGTCTCGTTCTGATGAGCAGTTCTTC.

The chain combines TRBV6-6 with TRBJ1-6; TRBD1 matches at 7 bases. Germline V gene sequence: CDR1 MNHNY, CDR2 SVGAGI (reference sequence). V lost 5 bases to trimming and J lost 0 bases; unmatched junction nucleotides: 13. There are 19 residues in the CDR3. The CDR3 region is CASSRKSQGGSSYNSPLHF. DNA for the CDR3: TGTGCCAGCAGTCGAAAGTCTCAGGGGGGAAGCTCCTATAATTCACCCCTCCACTTT.

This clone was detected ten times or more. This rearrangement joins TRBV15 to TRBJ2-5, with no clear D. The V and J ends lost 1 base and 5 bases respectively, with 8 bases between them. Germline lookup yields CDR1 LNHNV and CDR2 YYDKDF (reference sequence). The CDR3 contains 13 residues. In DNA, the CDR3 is TGTGCCACCAGCAGAGGGCAGTGGGAGACCCAGTACTTC. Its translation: CATSRGQWETQYF.

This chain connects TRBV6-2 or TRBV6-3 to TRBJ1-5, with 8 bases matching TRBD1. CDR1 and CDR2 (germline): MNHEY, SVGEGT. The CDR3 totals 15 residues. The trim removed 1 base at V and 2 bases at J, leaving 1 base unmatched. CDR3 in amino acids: CASSYLQGGNQPQHF. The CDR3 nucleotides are TGTGCCAGCAGTTACTTACAGGGGGGCAATCAGCCCCAGCATTTT.

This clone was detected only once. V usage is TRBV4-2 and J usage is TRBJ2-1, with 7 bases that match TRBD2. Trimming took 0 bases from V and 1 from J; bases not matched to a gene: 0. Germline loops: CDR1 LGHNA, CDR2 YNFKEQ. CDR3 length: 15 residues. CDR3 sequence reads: CASSQDGGSYNEQFF. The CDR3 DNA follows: TGTGCCAGCAGCCAAGACGGGGGGTCCTACAATGAGCAGTTCTTC.

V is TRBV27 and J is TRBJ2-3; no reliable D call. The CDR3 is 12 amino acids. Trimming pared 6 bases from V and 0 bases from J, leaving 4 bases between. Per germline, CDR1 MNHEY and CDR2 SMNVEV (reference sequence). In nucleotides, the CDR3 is TGTGCCAGCAGCCCTAGCACAGATACGCAGTATTTT. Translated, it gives CASSPSTDTQYF.